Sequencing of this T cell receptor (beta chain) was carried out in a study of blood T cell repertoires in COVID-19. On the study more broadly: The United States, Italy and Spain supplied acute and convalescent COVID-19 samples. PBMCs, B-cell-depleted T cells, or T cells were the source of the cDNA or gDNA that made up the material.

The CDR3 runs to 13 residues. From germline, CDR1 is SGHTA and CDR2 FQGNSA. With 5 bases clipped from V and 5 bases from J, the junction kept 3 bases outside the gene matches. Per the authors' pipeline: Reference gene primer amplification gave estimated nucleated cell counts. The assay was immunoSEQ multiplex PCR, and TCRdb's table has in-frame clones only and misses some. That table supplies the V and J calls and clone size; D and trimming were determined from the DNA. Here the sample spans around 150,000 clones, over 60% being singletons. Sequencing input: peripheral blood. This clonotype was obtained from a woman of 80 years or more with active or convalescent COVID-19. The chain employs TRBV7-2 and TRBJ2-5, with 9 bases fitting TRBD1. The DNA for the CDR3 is TGTGCCAGCAGCGAGGACAGGGGTGAGACCCAGTACTTC. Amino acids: CASSEDRGETQYF.